This T cell receptor (beta chain) was identified in a study of T cells in Graves' hyperthyroidism and ophthalmopathy (dated by TCRdb to about 2019). Context from the whole study: Peripheral blood was collected at initial diagnosis, before any treatment. To identify TCR V-J signatures that set the groups apart, the researchers used a discovery cohort of about a hundred patients, made up of around 40 with Graves' ophthalmopathy and approximately 57 with stable Graves' hyperthyroidism. Prospective prediction of ophthalmopathy was tested in an independent validation cohort of about 19 hyperthyroidism patients and 15 to 17 patients who later progressed to ophthalmopathy. The roughly 91 discovery patients were randomly split 7:3 into training and test sets. In addition, the study compared T-cell repertoires in thyroid tissue and in blood from roughly six Graves' hyperthyroidism patients. Once sampling was done, hyperthyroidism patients were given methimazole at a starting dose of 30 mg daily, whereas ophthalmopathy patients were given high-dose intravenous methylprednisolone. TCR Vbeta CDR3 sequencing of roughly 140 peripheral blood samples (over 40 ophthalmopathy, around 80 hyperthyroidism and approximately 17 progressor patients) is reported in the paper.

This clonotype was observed many times. The specificity of this receptor is unknown. No much larger clonotype is one base removed from it; base qualities were not supplied. The TCR beta CDR3 regions were amplified from RNA transcripts. A first-round RT-PCR of the TCR CDR3 used the HTBI primer set with the Qiagen OneStep RT-PCR kit. The libraries were constructed in a second round of multiplex PCR and then size-selected and purified. Sequencing of the libraries was done on an Illumina HiSeq2000 using paired-end 100 bp reads. On the study's bioinformatics: SOAPnuke was used to process the raw data, with reads discarded if the reads contained adapters or uncalled bases, had a mean Phred below 15, or lacked an exact constant-primer or identifier match. High-quality paired reads were merged with COPE v1.2.5, and unique nucleotide sequences were defined as clonotypes. Clonotypes were aligned to IMGT TRBV, TRBD and TRBJ reference segments using MiTCR v1.1. The analysis included only V-J combinations with a frequency above 0.0001, which together covered around 99% of the repertoires. A TCS score was defined as the ratio of F50 (clonal expansion) to E x V (chaos), with BLOSUM62-based TCRdist applied between CDR3 peptides within each V-J. Welch's t-statistics and random forest reduced just over 500 V-J features to fewer than 15, which were used in a naive Bayes classifier (R e1071). In-frame beta chains were kept once TCRdb had trimmed the public reads at Q25 with fastp and called clones with MiXCR. Under each unique CDR3 protein, matching rows form one entry showing the most common genes and DNA. The V and J calls here are based on TCRdb, not the publication. The table for this sample lists about 590,000 distinct CDR3 sequences; 15% to 19% of them were counted only once. The top ten clonotypes cover around 6.6% of the sample.

The CDR3, cysteine through phenylalanine, is 14 amino acids long. Left in the record is the CDR3 DNA by itself, 42 bases read in frame from the first base. Trimming removed 5 bases from V and 4 bases from J, leaving 14 bases between the germline ends. The CDR1 and CDR2 encoded by the germline V gene are MNHNS and SASEGT. On the study overall, not on this receptor specifically: During validation, the model predicted progression to ophthalmopathy a median of approximately six months ahead of onset, with approximately 71% sensitivity and under 85% specificity. Most expanded thyroid clonotypes (frequency above 0.001) were also detected in blood, a finding suggesting that blood repertoires may reflect thyroid immune responses. A model built on a 13 V-J signature distinguished ophthalmopathy from stable hyperthyroidism, reaching approximately 89% sensitivity and around 81% specificity in cross-validation and 80%/75% in testing. Sample size was not statistically predetermined, and blinding of investigators to group allocation was not performed.

A patient counted as having stable Graves' hyperthyroidism if no progression to ophthalmopathy occurred over 18 months of follow-up. Hyperthyroidism patients were aged 18 to 65 years and newly diagnosed, with disease duration of less than 2 months. Exclusion was applied to patients with uncontrolled infections, other autoimmune diseases, pregnancy or lactation. Diagnoses were based on clinical symptoms, serum thyroxine and TRAb, thyroid ultrasound and orbital computed tomography. Ficoll-Paque density gradient centrifugation was used to isolate PBMCs from about 10 ml of fresh peripheral blood. Total RNA was extracted using Trizol reagent, and RNA quality was assessed on an Agilent 2100 Bioanalyzer.

The chain joins TRBV6-1 to TRBJ1-1, with no reliable assignment of the D segment. The sequence came from a woman under 40 with Graves' hyperthyroidism. Sequencing was performed on blood. CDR3 protein: CASSPTPTGTEAFF. In nucleotide form, the sequence is TGTGCCAGCAGTCCGACACCCACGGGCACTGAAGCTTTCTTT.